This record covers a single T cell receptor beta chain. Which antigen it targets is not known. The sample holds no much larger clone one base away, and base qualities are not on file. The CDR3 numbers 16 residues from cysteine through phenylalanine. Only the CDR3 part of the read is kept: 48 bases, read in frame from the first base. As encoded in the germline V gene, CDR1 is KGHSH while CDR2 is LQKENI. V ends up 3 bases short and J 2 bases short, with an unmatched junction base count of 6. This sample is drawn from a study of technical replicates of blood from a few donors (dated by TCRdb to the late 2010s). The receptor library was made with the immunoSEQ multiplex PCR assay. TCRdb provides this immuneACCESS table in a form limited to in-frame rearrangements. Some clones are lacking; in checked studies, under half of them reflect an unresolved V gene, and why the rest are absent is not known. The sample table records almost 90,000 clones; approximately 95% of these occur just once. The ten largest account for roughly 0.35% of the sample.

The chain is assembled from TRBV18 and TRBJ2-5; 10 junctional bases match TRBD2. The sequenced sample consisted of T cells isolated from PBMCs. This clonotype was obtained from a human donor in good health. DNA sequence: TGTGCCAGCTCACCGCCTAGCGGGAGAAGGCAAGAGACCCAGTACTTC. It is translated as CASSPPSGRRQETQYF.